This is a list of T cell receptor beta chains from one sample in a study of T cell changes during pregnancy in multiple sclerosis. Here immunoSEQ multiplex PCR was the method, and the copy in TCRdb shows in-frame clones only, minus some. Counted here are around 95,000 clones, about 90% occurring once; the ten biggest clones make up less than 2.5%. The sample here was peripheral blood, taken after pregnancy. The receptors originated from a female donor with multiple sclerosis, enrolled in a pregnancy study. Each CDR3 is given with its conserved first and last residue. The D gene is left open where the match is weak. A row's size may be missing; if present it is once, few, many or a size class.

cdr3_nt cdr3_aa d_call cdr3_length j_call clone_size v_call
TGTGCCAGCAGTGCTAAGGGGGTGGGGGACACTGAAGCTTTCTTT CASSAKGVGDTEAFF . 15 TRBJ1-1 . TRBV6-1
TGCGCCAGCAGCTTGGGAAGCGCCGCTAACTATGGCTACACCTTC CASSLGSAANYGYTF . 15 TRBJ1-2 once TRBV5-1
TGCAGCGTACGAGAGAACTCTGGAAACACCATATATTTT CSVRENSGNTIYF . 13 TRBJ1-3 . TRBV29-1
TGCGCCAGCAGGCGGACAGGGGAGCACGAAAAACTGTTTTTT CASRRTGEHEKLFF TRBD1 14 TRBJ1-4 . TRBV5-1
TGTGCCAGCAGCCAGACCAGGGACTCCTACGAGCAGTACTTC CASSQTRDSYEQYF . 14 TRBJ2-7 few TRBV14
TGTGCCAGCAAGGAGGTATATAATTCACCCCTCCACTTT CASKEVYNSPLHF . 13 TRBJ1-6 . TRBV27
TGTGCCAGTAGTGACTCGGGACAAAACACCGGGGAGCTGTTTTTT CASSDSGQNTGELFF . 15 TRBJ2-2 . TRBV19
TGCGCCAGCAGCGCTAGCTCGGGCCCTTTAAGGACGTACGAGCAGTACTTC CASSASSGPLRTYEQYF . 17 TRBJ2-7 . TRBV5-1
TGTGCCAGCACCATATCGGACAGGAACACTGAAGCTTTCTTT CASTISDRNTEAFF . 14 TRBJ1-1 . TRBV6-6
TGTGCCAGCAGTTACACAGGGGGAAACACCATATATTTT CASSYTGGNTIYF . 13 TRBJ1-3 . TRBV6-5
TGTGCCAGCAGTCCTCAGAGGGCGGCCACTGAAGCTTTCTTT CASSPQRAATEAFF . 14 TRBJ1-1 . TRBV6-1
TGTGCCAGCAGTGACTCTATCAGGGTCGTGGCTTTCTTT CASSDSIRVVAFF . 13 TRBJ1-1 . TRBV6-5
TGTGCCAGCAGTTTTCGTCTAGCGGGGGGACGTGAGCAGTTCTTC CASSFRLAGGREQFF TRBD2 15 TRBJ2-1 . TRBV28
TGTGCCAGTCAATCCTACAGGACTAACTATGGCTACACCTTC CASQSYRTNYGYTF . 14 TRBJ1-2 . TRBV28
TGCGCCAGCCGGACTAGCGGGAGAAATGAGCAGTTCTTC CASRTSGRNEQFF TRBD2 13 TRBJ2-1 . TRBV10-1